The 26 T cell receptor beta chains reported below all come from one sample, sequenced in a study of human CD4 T cells and Enterobacteriaceae (dated by TCRdb to about 2020). Libraries were constructed by the immunoSEQ multiplex PCR assay. TCRdb took over this immuneACCESS table, retaining in-frame rearrangements with V and J assigned. Such tables are incomplete; in checked studies, under half of the missing clones stem from an unresolved V gene, and the remainder is unexplained. This sample comprises tens of thousands of clones, roughly 80% of them detected only once. The ten largest clones take up more than 0.95% of the sample. Memory CD4+ T cells, defined as all CD4+ cells except CD45RA+CCR7+CD95- naive cells, were FACS-sorted on a FACSAria III to over 95% purity. The material sequenced was memory CD4+ T cells from blood. The sample's cell subset or site label, in plain terms: total memory CD4 T cells sorted directly ex vivo, unstimulated. All receptors come from a human donor in good health.

This clone has only one observation. The J gene is TRBJ2-2, the V gene TRBV27; D is unresolved. Per germline, CDR1 MNHEY and CDR2 SMNVEV (reference sequence). CDR3 length equals 13 residues. The V end was cut by 2 bases, the J end by 6 bases, with 7 bases between. Here the CDR3 reads CASSLRMAGELFF. For the CDR3, the DNA is TGTGCCAGCAGTTTACGAATGGCCGGGGAGCTGTTTTTT.

This rearrangement joins TRBV30 to TRBJ2-7, with TRBD1 identical over 10 bases. CDR1 is GTSNPN and CDR2 is SVGIG in the germline V gene (reference sequence). J gave up 4 bases and V 1 base, and 4 bases lay outside the gene matches. This CDR3 has 14 residues. The CDR3 protein is CAWSDPGQGYEQYF. Here the CDR3 DNA reads TGTGCCTGGAGTGACCCGGGACAGGGGTACGAGCAGTACTTC.

This chain connects TRBV9 to TRBJ2-5; D call uncertain. This CDR3 is 13 amino acids long. V lost 0 bases, J lost 4 bases, and 7 bases lay in between. The germline V gene encodes CDR1 SGDLS and CDR2 YYNGEE. In DNA, the CDR3 is TGTGCCAGCAGCGTAGCCATGTCAGAGACCCAGTACTTC. Translating gives CASSVAMSETQYF.

This clone was detected only a few times. J is TRBJ1-6 and V is TRBV6-5, with unresolved D. CDR1 is MNHEY and CDR2 is SVGAGI in the germline V gene. V lost 6 bases and J 10 bases, leaving 16 bases between the germline ends. The CDR3 consists of 14 residues. The CDR3 DNA reads as TGTGCCAGCAGCCGCGAGGGTGCGGCCTCACCCCTCCACTTT. It is translated as CASSREGAASPLHF.

The rearrangement uses TRBV27 and TRBJ2-1, with D maybe TRBD2 (6 bases). The CDR3 consists of 19 residues. V lost 3 bases and J 1 base, leaving 22 bases between the germline ends. CDR1 is MNHEY, CDR2 SMNVEV, per germline (reference sequence). CDR3 bases: TGTGCCAGCAGTTTGTCGGCAACCTTAGCGGATGCTTCCTACAATGAGCAGTTCTTC. As protein: CASSLSATLADASYNEQFF.

The chain recombines TRBV7-2 with TRBJ2-5; TRBD2 matches at 9 bases. The CDR3 runs 16 residues. With 6 bases clipped from V and 1 base from J, the junction kept 9 bases outside the gene matches. Looked up from germline, CDR1 is SGHTA and CDR2 is FQGNSA. CDR3 sequence: CASRSPGGGVQETQYF. CDR3 DNA sequence: TGTGCCAGCAGGTCCCCTGGCGGGGGGGTCCAAGAGACCCAGTACTTC.

This clone was detected only once. The CDR3 DNA sequence: TGTGCCAGCAGCCAAAGGTCCGGCGCCGGGGAGCTGTTTTTT. This gives the protein CASSQRSGAGELFF. The rearrangement uses TRBV7-3 and TRBJ2-2; no firm D call. CDR1 and CDR2 from the germline V gene are SGHTA and FQGTGA. Trimming pared 5 bases from V and 6 bases from J, leaving 13 bases between. CDR3 length: 14 residues.

Note on this clone: At one of its ends the junction is not consistent with the germline gene, which may arise from a read error. V usage is TRBV29-1 and J usage is TRBJ2-3; TRBD2 agrees at 7 bases. The CDR3 is 13 amino acids. Germline CDR1 reads SQVTM; CDR2 reads ANQGSEA. This CDR3 is CSVEPTSRDTQYF. In DNA, the CDR3 is TGCAGCGTAGAACCGACTAGCAGAGATACGCAGTATTTT.

The chain employs TRBV7-2 and TRBJ2-6, with TRBD1 matching over 9 bases. The CDR3 runs to 18 residues. Germline CDR1 and CDR2: SGHTA and FQGNSA. The ends lost 3 bases at V and 0 bases at J; junction bases unmatched: 6. The CDR3, as DNA: TGTGCCAGCAGCTTGCTGACAGGGGGGTTCTCTGGGGCCAACGTCCTGACTTTC. Protein sequence: CASSLLTGGFSGANVLTF.

V gene TRBV29-1 combines with J gene TRBJ1-2; D gene ambiguous. V lost 5 bases and J 1 base, leaving 5 bases between the germline ends. The CDR3 totals 11 residues. Per germline, CDR1 SQVTM and CDR2 ANQGSEA. In DNA, the CDR3 is TGCAGCGTTACTTATAACTATGGCTACACCTTC. Protein product: CSVTYNYGYTF.

This chain uses TRBV29-1 with TRBJ2-1; possibly TRBD1 or TRBD2 for D (6 bases each). The CDR3 sequence is 14 residues long. CDR1 and CDR2 (germline): SQVTM, ANQGSEA. V was pared by 4 bases and J by 6 bases, with 16 bases between. The DNA for the CDR3 is TGCAGCGTTGCGCCCGGGGGCGAGGGCAATGAGCAGTTCTTC. This sequence encodes CSVAPGGEGNEQFF.

This chain connects TRBV29-1 to TRBJ1-4; D call uncertain. Trimming shortened V by 6 bases and J by 6 bases, and 14 bases separated the two germline ends. The germline CDR1 and CDR2 sequences are SQVTM and ANQGSEA. The CDR3 consists of 13 residues. CDR3 residues: CSVAPGSYEKLFF. Written as DNA, the CDR3 is TGCAGCGTGGCTCCGGGATCCTATGAAAAACTGTTTTTT.

The V and J genes are TRBV5-8 and TRBJ2-3; a possible D gene is TRBD1 (6 bases). Trimming took 4 bases from V and 3 from J, leaving 15 bases between them. Germline CDR1 SGHTS, CDR2 YDEGEE. The CDR3 is 15 amino acids. The DNA for the CDR3 is TGTGCCAGCAGCCCCCGGGACACTCCAACAGATACGCAGTATTTT. It translates to CASSPRDTPTDTQYF.

The chain couples TRBV27 to TRBJ1-1, with D possibly TRBD1 on 5 matching bases. V was trimmed by 0 bases and J by 1 base, leaving 9 bases between them. Per germline, CDR1 MNHEY and CDR2 SMNVEV (reference sequence). The CDR3 loop spans 15 amino acids. CDR3 protein: CASSLSRRANTEAFF. CDR3 in DNA: TGTGCCAGCAGTTTATCCCGCAGGGCGAACACTGAAGCTTTCTTT.

In DNA form, the CDR3 reads TGTGCCAGCAGCGTAGAAGGGTTGAACGGGGAGACCCAGTACTTC. It encodes CASSVEGLNGETQYF. The chain uses TRBV9 and TRBJ2-5; D remains ambiguous. This CDR3 comprises 15 residues. Trimming stripped 0 bases from V and 5 bases from J, with 14 bases between. CDR1 is SGDLS and CDR2 is YYNGEE in the germline V gene.

This clone is a singleton in its sample. The V gene is TRBV28, the J gene TRBJ2-1; D gene unclear. The CDR3 loop spans 13 amino acids. Germline values: CDR1 MDHEN, CDR2 SYDVKM. Trimming stripped 1 base from V and 10 bases from J, with 11 bases between. The CDR3 reads CASSLLSQEEQFF. The CDR3 DNA is TGTGCCAGCAGTTTATTATCGCAAGAGGAGCAGTTCTTC. Full variable domain (outside the CDR3, taken from reference TRBV28 and TRBJ2-1): DVKVTQSSRYLVKRTGEKVFLECVQDMDHENMFWYRQDPGLGLRLIYFSYDVKMKEKGDIPEGYSVSREKKERFSLILESASTNQTSMYLCASSLLSQEEQFFGPGTRLTVL.

Note on this clone: Other DNA sequences in this sample translate to the same CDR3. The J gene is TRBJ2-7, the V gene TRBV6-6; TRBD1 aligns across 9 bases. The CDR3 totals 15 residues. Germline V gene sequence: CDR1 MNHNY, CDR2 SVGAGI (reference sequence). With V trimmed by 2 bases and J by 6 bases, 8 bases remained unmatched. The CDR3 loop is CASSYTDRGAGEQYF. Here the CDR3 DNA reads TGTGCCAGCAGTTACACGGACAGGGGAGCGGGCGAGCAGTACTTC.

This clone was observed a few times. The chain is built from TRBV30 and TRBJ1-5; D ambiguous. V gave up 3 bases and J gave up 4 bases, with 10 bases separating them. Germline loops: CDR1 GTSNPN, CDR2 SVGIG (reference sequence). The CDR3 length is 13 residues. The CDR3 reads CAWRQNNNQPQHF. DNA for the CDR3: TGTGCCTGGAGACAGAATAATAATCAGCCCCAGCATTTT.

CDR3 coding DNA: TGTGCCAGCAGCCCCCGGGCCGGGGGGACTGAAGCTTTCTTT. Translated: CASSPRAGGTEAFF. The chain links TRBV7-3 to TRBJ1-1, with D possibly matching TRBD1 (5 bases). V lost 5 bases and J 5 bases, leaving 15 bases between the germline ends. The CDR3 has 14 residues. Germline loops: CDR1 SGHTA, CDR2 FQGTGA.

The chain uses TRBV30 and TRBJ1-2; 10 bases align to TRBD1. The CDR3 is 18 residues long. Unmatched junction bases numbered 16, after V lost 0 bases and J lost 6 bases. CDR1 and CDR2 from the germline V gene are GTSNPN and SVGIG (reference sequence). CDR3 loop: CAWSVRRGQGPTKDGYTF. The CDR3 coding sequence is TGTGCCTGGAGTGTACGTCGGGGACAGGGGCCAACTAAAGATGGCTACACCTTC. The variable domain in full, completed from reference TRBV30 and TRBJ1-2, reads SQTIHQWPATLVQPVGSPLSLECTVEGTSNPNLYWYRQAAGRGLQLLFYSVGIGQISSEVPQNLSASRPQDRQFILSSKKLLLSDSGFYLCAWSVRRGQGPTKDGYTFGSGTRLTVV.

This sequence joins TRBV23-1 and TRBJ1-2; D unclear. TRBV23-1 is treated as an ORF (open reading frame) with a function not yet certain. Deletions cut 4 bases from V and 4 bases from J, with 13 bases between. The CDR3 has 14 residues. The CDR3 here is CASSRASDGYGYTF. The CDR3 region has the DNA TGCGCCAGCAGTCGGGCATCTGACGGCTATGGCTACACCTTC.

This clone was found a few times. The CDR3 region has the DNA TGTGCCACCACGACAGGGACGGGCAATCAGCCCCAGCATTTT. It yields the protein CATTTGTGNQPQHF. The chain combines TRBV2 with TRBJ1-5, with 7 bases matching TRBD1. Germline V gives CDR1 SNHLY, CDR2 FYNNEI. There are 14 residues in the CDR3. Losses at the gene ends were 10 bases for V and 2 bases for J; bases not matched to a gene: 8.

V is TRBV14 and J is TRBJ2-6; D remains ambiguous. The CDR3 covers 21 residues. Germline CDR1 reads SGHDN; CDR2 reads FVKESK. V lost 0 bases to trimming and J lost 0 bases, with 21 bases between them. This chain's CDR3 is CASSQEDLAGRSSSGANVLTF. DNA of the CDR3: TGTGCCAGCAGCCAAGAAGATTTGGCAGGCCGATCCAGCTCTGGGGCCAACGTCCTGACTTTC.

The chain recombines TRBV5-6 with TRBJ2-3, with 12 bases lining up with TRBD1. The CDR3 length is 16 residues. The trim removed 2 bases at V and 6 bases at J, leaving 7 bases unmatched. CDR1 is SGHDT and CDR2 is YYEEEE in the germline V gene. This CDR3 reads CASSFRDRGLGDTQYF. As DNA, the CDR3 is TGTGCCAGCAGCTTCAGGGACAGGGGGCTAGGGGATACGCAGTATTTT.

V usage is TRBV10-3 and J usage is TRBJ2-3; the D gene is possibly TRBD2 (5 bases). The germline CDR1 and CDR2 sequences are ENHRY and SYGVKD. Trimming cost V 5 bases and J 0 bases, with 12 bases left between them. CDR3 size: 15 residues. CDR3 loop: CAISSSGTSTDTQYF. The CDR3 DNA follows: TGTGCCATCAGTTCGAGCGGCACTAGCACAGATACGCAGTATTTT.

This clone was observed a few times. This chain joins TRBV9 and TRBJ1-5; 8 bases agree with TRBD1. The CDR3 runs 15 residues. V shed 0 bases and J 6 bases; nucleotides not matched to a gene: 5. In germline, CDR1 is SGDLS, CDR2 YYNGEE. This CDR3 is CASSVAGDRGQPQHF. Here the CDR3 DNA reads TGTGCCAGCAGCGTAGCTGGAGACAGGGGTCAGCCCCAGCATTTT.